This TCR beta chain was recovered during a study of Ad26.COV2.S vaccination and SARS-CoV-2 variants. Study-level background: A participant enrolled in the COV1001 Ad26.COV2.S trial arm provided the sample. Study-level results: Among vaccine recipients, spike-specific TCR breadth exceeded that of placebo recipients.

The V gene lost 3 bases and the J gene lost 0 bases, with 10 bases spanning the gap. The CDR3 totals 15 residues. Germline CDR1 SGHTS, CDR2 YDEGEE. The assay was immunoSEQ multiplex PCR, and TCRdb's table has in-frame clones only and misses some. The sample contains nearly 400,000 clones, 75% to 90% of which appear only once. In regard to this clone: Its specificity is not known.

Treatment denoted: approximately 18 received Ad26.COV2.S at low or high dose, single or two shots; about 5 received placebo; per-sample allocation not given. Day 63 after the first injection of vaccine or placebo was the sampling time. Source: peripheral blood, taken in a trial of Ad26.COV2.S vaccine versus placebo. This receptor was obtained from a person aged 18-60 years who received the Ad26.COV2.S COVID-19 vaccine or a placebo. This chain connects TRBV5-8 to TRBJ2-4; D may be TRBD1 (6 bases). CDR3 region: CASSSRTVAKNIQYF. CDR3 nucleotides: TGTGCCAGCAGCTCCCGGACAGTAGCCAAAAACATTCAGTACTTC.